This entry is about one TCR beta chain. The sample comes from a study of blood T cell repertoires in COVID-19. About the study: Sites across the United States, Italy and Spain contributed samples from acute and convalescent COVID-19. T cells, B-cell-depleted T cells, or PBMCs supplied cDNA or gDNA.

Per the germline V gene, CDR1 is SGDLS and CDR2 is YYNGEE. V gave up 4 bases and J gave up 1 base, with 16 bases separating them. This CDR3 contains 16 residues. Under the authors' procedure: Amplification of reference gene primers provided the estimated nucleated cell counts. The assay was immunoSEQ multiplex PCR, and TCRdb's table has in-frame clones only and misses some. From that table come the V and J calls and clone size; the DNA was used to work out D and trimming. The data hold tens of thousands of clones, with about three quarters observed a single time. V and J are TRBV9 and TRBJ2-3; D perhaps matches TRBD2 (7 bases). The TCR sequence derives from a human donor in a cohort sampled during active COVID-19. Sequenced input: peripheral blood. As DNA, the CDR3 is TGTGCCAGCAGCCCGGGGGGCGGGAACGGCACAGATACGCAGTATTTT. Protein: CASSPGGGNGTDTQYF.